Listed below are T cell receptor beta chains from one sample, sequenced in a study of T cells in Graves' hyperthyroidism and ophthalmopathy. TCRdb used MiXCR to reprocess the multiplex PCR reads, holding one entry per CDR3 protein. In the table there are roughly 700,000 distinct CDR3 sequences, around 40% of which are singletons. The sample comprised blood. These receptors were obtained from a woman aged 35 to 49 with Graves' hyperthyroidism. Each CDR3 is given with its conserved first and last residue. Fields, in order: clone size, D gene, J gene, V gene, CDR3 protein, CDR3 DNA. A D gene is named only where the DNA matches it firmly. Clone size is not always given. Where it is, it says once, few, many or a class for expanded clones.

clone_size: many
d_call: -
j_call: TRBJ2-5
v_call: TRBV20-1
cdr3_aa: CSACQEETQYF
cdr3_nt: TGCAGTGCTTGCCAGGAAGAGACCCAGTACTTC

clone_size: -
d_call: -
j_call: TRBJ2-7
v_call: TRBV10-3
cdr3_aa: CAIMGVGAYEQYF
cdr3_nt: TGTGCCATCATGGGAGTGGGGGCCTACGAGCAGTACTTC

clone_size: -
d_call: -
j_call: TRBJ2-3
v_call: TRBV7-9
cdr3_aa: CASSGHSDIRGGTQYF
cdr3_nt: TGTGCCAGCAGCGGTCACTCCGATATCAGGGGGGGTACGCAGTATTTT

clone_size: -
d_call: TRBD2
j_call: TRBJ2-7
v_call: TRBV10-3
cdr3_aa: CTISDGIAGTYEQYF
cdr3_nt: TGTACCATCAGTGATGGAATAGCGGGGACCTACGAGCAGTACTTC

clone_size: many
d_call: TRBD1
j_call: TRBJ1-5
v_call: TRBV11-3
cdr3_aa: CASSLTGDNQPQHF
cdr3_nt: TGTGCCAGCAGCCTGACAGGGGACAATCAGCCCCAGCATTTT

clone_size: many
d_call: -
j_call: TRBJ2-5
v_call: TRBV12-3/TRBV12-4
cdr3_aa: CASRPTFVGETQYF
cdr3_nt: TGTGCCAGCAGACCCACCTTTGTTGGGGAGACCCAGTACTTC

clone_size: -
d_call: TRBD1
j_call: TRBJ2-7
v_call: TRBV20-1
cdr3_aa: CSADSGGSYEQYF
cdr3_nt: TGCAGTGCTGACTCAGGGGGCTCCTACGAGCAGTACTTC

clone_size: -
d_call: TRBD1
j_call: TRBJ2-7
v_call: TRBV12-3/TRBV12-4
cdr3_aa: CASSKDRGRGYEQYF
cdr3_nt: TGTGCCAGCAGTAAGGACAGGGGGAGAGGGTACGAGCAGTACTTC

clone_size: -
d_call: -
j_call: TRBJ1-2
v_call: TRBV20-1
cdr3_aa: CSVALAPGGTYGYTF
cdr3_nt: TGCAGCGTTGCTCTGGCCCCTGGGGGCACCTATGGCTACACCTTC

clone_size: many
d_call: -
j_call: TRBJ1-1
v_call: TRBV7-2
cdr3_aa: CATGWMSAEAFF
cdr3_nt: TGTGCCACAGGGTGGATGTCGGCTGAAGCTTTCTTT

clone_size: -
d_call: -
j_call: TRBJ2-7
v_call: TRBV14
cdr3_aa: CASSYSVFRQPEQYF
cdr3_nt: TGTGCCAGCAGTTACTCGGTTTTCCGGCAGCCTGAGCAGTACTTC

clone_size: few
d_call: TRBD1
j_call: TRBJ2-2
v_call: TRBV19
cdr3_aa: CASSIRTGANTGELFF
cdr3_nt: TGTGCCAGTAGTATTCGGACAGGGGCCAACACCGGGGAGCTGTTTTTT

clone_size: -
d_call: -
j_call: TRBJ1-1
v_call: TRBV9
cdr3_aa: CASSLAGTVTEAFF
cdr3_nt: TGTGCCAGCAGCTTAGCTGGGACGGTGACTGAAGCTTTCTTT

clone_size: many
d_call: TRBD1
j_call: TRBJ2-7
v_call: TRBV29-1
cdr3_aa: CSATRQGIEQYF
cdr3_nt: TGCAGCGCAACGAGACAGGGAATTGAGCAGTACTTC

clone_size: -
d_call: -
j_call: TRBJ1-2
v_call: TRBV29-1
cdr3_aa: CSVEDSSLGRDGYTF
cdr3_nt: TGCAGCGTTGAAGACAGCAGTCTCGGACGGGATGGCTACACCTTC

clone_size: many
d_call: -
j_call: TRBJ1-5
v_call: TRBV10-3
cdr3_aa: CAISESGLGQPQHF
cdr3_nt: TGTGCCATCAGTGAGTCTGGTTTGGGCCAGCCCCAGCATTTT

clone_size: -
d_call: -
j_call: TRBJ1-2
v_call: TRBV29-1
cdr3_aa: CSVEDMGGYTF
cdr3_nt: TGCAGCGTTGAAGATATGGGTGGCTACACCTTC

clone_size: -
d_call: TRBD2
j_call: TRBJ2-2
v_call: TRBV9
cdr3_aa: CASSVGTGLAGAGELFF
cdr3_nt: TGTGCCAGCAGCGTAGGGACGGGACTAGCGGGAGCCGGGGAGCTGTTTTTT

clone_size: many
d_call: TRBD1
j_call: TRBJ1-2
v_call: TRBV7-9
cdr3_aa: CASRNNRGGGYTF
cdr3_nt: TGTGCCAGCAGAAATAACAGGGGTGGTGGCTACACCTTC

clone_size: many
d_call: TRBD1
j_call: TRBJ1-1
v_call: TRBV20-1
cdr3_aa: CSARTGDTEAFF
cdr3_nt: TGCAGTGCTAGGACAGGGGACACTGAAGCTTTCTTT

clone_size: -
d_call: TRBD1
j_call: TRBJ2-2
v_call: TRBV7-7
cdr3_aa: CASSFPGGLNTGELFF
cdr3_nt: TGTGCTAGCAGCTTCCCAGGGGGCTTGAACACCGGGGAGCTGTTTTTT

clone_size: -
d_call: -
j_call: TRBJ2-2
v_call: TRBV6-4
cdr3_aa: CASSEADTGELFF
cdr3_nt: TGTGCCAGCAGTGAGGCCGACACCGGGGAGCTGTTTTTT

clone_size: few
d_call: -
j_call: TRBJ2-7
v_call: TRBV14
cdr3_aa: CASSHLTKGQYEQYF
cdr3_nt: TGTGCCAGCAGCCATTTGACAAAGGGCCAATACGAGCAGTACTTC

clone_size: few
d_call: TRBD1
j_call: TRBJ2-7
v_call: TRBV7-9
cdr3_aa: CAGSTGAYEQYF
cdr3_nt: TGTGCCGGATCGACAGGGGCCTACGAGCAGTACTTC

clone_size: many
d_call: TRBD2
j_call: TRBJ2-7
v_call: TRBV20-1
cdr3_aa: CSASGGDSYEQYF
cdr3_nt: TGCAGTGCTAGCGGGGGGGACTCCTACGAGCAGTACTTC

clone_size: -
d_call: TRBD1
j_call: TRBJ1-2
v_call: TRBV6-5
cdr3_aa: CASGWGQGGYTF
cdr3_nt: TGTGCCAGCGGCTGGGGACAGGGTGGCTACACCTTC

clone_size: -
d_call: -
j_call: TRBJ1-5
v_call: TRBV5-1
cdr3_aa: CASSKLAGLINQPQHF
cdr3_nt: TGCGCCAGCAGCAAACTAGCGGGACTTATCAATCAGCCCCAGCATTTT

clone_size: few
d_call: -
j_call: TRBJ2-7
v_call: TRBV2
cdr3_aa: CASRFPLQGESYEQYF
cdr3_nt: TGTGCCAGCAGGTTCCCACTTCAGGGCGAATCCTACGAGCAGTACTTC

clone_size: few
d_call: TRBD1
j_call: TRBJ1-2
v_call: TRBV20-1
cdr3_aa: CSARQNTGTGYYGYTF
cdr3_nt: TGCAGTGCTAGACAAAACACCGGGACAGGGTACTATGGCTACACCTTC

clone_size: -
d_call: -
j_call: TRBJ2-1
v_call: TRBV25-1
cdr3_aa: CASSEFSLGEQFF
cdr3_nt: TGTGCCAGCAGTGAATTTTCTCTTGGTGAGCAGTTCTTC

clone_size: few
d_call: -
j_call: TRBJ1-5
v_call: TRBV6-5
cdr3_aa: CASGGITSNQPQHF
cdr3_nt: TGTGCCAGCGGGGGGATAACCTCTAATCAGCCCCAGCATTTT

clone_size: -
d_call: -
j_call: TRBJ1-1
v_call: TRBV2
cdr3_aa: CASSVIPGTTEAFF
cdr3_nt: TGTGCCAGCAGTGTCATTCCGGGGACCACTGAAGCTTTCTTT

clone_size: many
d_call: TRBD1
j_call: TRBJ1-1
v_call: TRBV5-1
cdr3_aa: CASSPRDRGTEAFF
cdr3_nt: TGTGCCAGCAGCCCAAGAGACAGGGGCACTGAAGCTTTCTTT

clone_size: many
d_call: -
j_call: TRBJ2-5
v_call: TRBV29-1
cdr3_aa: CSVEDLAGQRRAETQYF
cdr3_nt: TGCAGCGTTGAAGATTTGGCGGGACAACGTCGCGCTGAGACCCAGTACTTC

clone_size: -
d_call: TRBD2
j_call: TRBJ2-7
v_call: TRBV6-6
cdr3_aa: CASSSLAGMAYEQYF
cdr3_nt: TGTGCCAGCAGTTCCTTAGCGGGGATGGCCTACGAGCAGTACTTC

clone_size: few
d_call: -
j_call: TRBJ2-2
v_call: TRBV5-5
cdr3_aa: CASSLRGGSTGELFF
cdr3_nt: TGTGCCAGCAGCTTAAGGGGGGGGAGCACCGGGGAGCTGTTTTTT

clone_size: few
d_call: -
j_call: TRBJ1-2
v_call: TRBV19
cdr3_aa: CASSIGGRGFYGYTF
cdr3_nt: TGTGCCAGTAGTATAGGGGGACGGGGCTTCTATGGCTACACCTTC

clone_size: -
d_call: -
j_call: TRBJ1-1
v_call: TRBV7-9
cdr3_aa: CASLPKQGLATEVFF
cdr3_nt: TGTGCCAGCCTTCCGAAACAGGGACTAGCGACTGAAGTCTTCTTT

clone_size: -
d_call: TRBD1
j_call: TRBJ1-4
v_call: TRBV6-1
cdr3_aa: CASGAPGQSRKLFF
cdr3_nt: TGTGCCAGCGGTGCCCCGGGACAGTCTAGAAAACTGTTTTTT

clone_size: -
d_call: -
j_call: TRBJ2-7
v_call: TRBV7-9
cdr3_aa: CASSPPVSSYEQYF
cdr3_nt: TGTGCCAGCTCACCTCCCGTCAGCTCCTACGAGCAGTACTTC

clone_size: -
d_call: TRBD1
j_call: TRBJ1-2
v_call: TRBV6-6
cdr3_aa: CTSSYVRTGGGYTF
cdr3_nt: TGTACCAGCAGTTACGTGCGGACAGGGGGCGGCTACACCTTC

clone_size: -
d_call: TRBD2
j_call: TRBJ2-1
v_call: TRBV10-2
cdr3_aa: CASSESGRGEQFF
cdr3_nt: TGCGCCAGCAGTGAGAGCGGGAGGGGAGAGCAGTTCTTC